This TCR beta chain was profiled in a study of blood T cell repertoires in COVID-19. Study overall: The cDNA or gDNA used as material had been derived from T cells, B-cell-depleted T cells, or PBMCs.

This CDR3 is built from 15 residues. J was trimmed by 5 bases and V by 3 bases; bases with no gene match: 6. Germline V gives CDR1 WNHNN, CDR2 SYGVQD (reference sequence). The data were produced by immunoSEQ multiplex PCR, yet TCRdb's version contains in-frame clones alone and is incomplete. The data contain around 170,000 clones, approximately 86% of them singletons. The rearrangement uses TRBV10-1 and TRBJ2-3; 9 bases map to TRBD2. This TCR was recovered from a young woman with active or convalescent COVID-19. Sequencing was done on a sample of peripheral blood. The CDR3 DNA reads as TGCGCCAGCAGTGACCCCAGGCGGGGGGGAGATACGCAGTATTTT. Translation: CASSDPRRGGDTQYF.